The rows below give T cell receptor beta chains drawn from one sample of a study of cytotoxic CD8 clonotypes in ibrutinib-treated CLL. Profiling relied on immunoSEQ multiplex PCR, and the TCRdb table lists in-frame clones only, not all of them. The sample gives approximately 190,000 clones, 70% of which show up once; more than 4.5% is in the top ten. This specimen was PBMCs, taken after 12 months of ibrutinib treatment. The receptors shown here come from a human donor with chronic lymphocytic leukemia. Each CDR3 is given without its conserved first and last residue. Some rows mark clone size as missing; the rest say once, few, many or name a class of expanded clone.

V gene | clone size | CDR3 protein
TRBV19 | NA | ASYPGRGANEKLF
TRBV7-9 | NA | ASPYVNTEAF
TRBV7-7 | NA | ASSLAQPQH
TRBV5-5 | NA | ASSLEDRGLPEAF
TRBV6-5 | NA | ASWAAREQF
TRBV27 | NA | ASSSPQGAPGELF
TRBV5-1 | NA | ASSLGGLNTEAF
TRBV30 | few | AWSVHVYNSPLH
TRBV6-6 | NA | ASSPQQGGVYNEQF
TRBV15 | NA | ATSRDRTAGVTGELF
TRBV2 | few | ASRTPRATEAF
TRBV10-3 | NA | AISDSGGSYEQY
TRBV2 | NA | ASRDGLMNTEAF
TRBV30 | NA | AWLRPVGITEAF
TRBV18 | NA | ASSARTGRSGANVLT
TRBV30 | NA | AWSSGLGGWDTEAF
TRBV5-6 | NA | ASSSPYRDHGYT
TRBV7-2 | few | ASSFTGGTDTQY
TRBV4-1 | NA | ATQFNAGGPYEQY
TRBV29-1 | NA | SENPGTGRMGEAF
TRBV29-1 | NA | SVGTASNQPQH
TRBV29-1 | few | SVAPGQVPSVQY
TRBV7-2 | NA | ASNLQPGGNEQF
TRBV2 | few | ASSGQGITEAF
TRBV25-1 | few | ASSSTTSTDTQY
TRBV29-1 | NA | SVGRSQGEQY
TRBV9 | NA | ASSGPGTARNEKLF
TRBV19 | NA | ASSIEGRVGYGYT
TRBV4-3 | NA | ASSQVGENTEAF